This TCR beta chain came from a study of somatic mutations in cytotoxic T cells in rheumatoid arthritis. Study information: Flow sorting of some V beta antibody-stained T cells reached nearly 100% purity, with V beta1+ cells also TCRB-sequenced.

This clone was recorded a few times. Its antigen is unidentified. Overall study findings and caveats: Antigenic targets recognized by the expanded CD8+ clones remained undetermined. An increase in CD8+ clonality with age was seen in rheumatoid arthritis patients but not in healthy controls.

TCRdb keeps only in-frame clones here, not all; method: immunoSEQ multiplex PCR. Here the sample spans about 18,000 clones, about 73% being singletons. The clonotype comes from a woman in her sixties or seventies in good health. Material: CD8+ T cells sorted from blood.

As DNA, the CDR3 is TGCGCCAGCAGCCAAGACTCGCCCGGGACGTCGAACACTGAAGCTTTCTTT. This gives the protein CASSQDSPGTSNTEAFF. The chain has TRBV4-1 and TRBJ1-1, with D possibly TRBD1 on 5 matching bases. The CDR3 has 17 residues. Trimming left V 0 bases short and J 1 base short, with 15 bases between. Germline V gene sequence: CDR1 MGHRA, CDR2 YSYEKL.